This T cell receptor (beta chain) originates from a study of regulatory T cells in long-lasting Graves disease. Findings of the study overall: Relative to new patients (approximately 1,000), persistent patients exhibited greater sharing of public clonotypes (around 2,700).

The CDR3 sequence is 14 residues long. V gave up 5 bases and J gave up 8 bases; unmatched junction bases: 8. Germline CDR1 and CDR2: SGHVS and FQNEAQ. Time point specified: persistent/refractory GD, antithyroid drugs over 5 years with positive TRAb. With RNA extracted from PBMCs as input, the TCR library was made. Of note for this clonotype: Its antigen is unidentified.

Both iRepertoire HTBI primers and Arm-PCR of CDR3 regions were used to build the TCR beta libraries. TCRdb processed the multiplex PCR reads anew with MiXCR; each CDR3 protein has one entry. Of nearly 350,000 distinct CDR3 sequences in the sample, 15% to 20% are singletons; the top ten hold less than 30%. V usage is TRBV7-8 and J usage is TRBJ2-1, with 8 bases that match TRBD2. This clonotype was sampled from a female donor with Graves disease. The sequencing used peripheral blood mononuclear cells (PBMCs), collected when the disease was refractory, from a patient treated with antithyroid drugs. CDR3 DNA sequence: TGTGCCAGCAGCCCGAGAAGCGGGAGCGATGAGCAGTTCTTC. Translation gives CASSPRSGSDEQFF.